The source of this T cell receptor (beta chain) is a study of blood T cell repertoires in COVID-19. V lost 6 bases, J lost 8 bases, and 12 bases lay in between. Germline V CDR1 and CDR2: SNHLY, FYNNEI. The CDR3 extends over 12 amino acids. The assay was immunoSEQ multiplex PCR, and TCRdb's table has in-frame clones only and misses some. In the table there are 75,000 to 100,000 clones, around 88% of which are singletons. The chain links TRBV2 to TRBJ2-3; D is possibly TRBD2 (5 bases). Sequencing was performed on peripheral blood. The source of this sequence is a woman aged 80 or over with acute or convalescent COVID-19. In DNA, the CDR3 is TGTGCCAGCAGCGAGGGCATGAGTACGCAGTATTTT. It translates to CASSEGMSTQYF.